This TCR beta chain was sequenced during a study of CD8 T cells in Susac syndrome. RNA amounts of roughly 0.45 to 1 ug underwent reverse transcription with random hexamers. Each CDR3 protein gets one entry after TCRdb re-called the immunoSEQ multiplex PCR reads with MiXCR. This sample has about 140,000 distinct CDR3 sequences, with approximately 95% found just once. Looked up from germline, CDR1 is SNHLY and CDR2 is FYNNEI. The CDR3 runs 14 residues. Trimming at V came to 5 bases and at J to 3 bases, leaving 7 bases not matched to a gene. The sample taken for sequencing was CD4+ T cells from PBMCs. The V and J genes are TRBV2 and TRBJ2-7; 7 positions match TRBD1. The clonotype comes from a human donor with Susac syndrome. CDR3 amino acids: CASSQQGSLYEQYF. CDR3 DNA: TGTGCCAGCAGTCAACAGGGGAGCCTCTACGAGCAGTACTTC.